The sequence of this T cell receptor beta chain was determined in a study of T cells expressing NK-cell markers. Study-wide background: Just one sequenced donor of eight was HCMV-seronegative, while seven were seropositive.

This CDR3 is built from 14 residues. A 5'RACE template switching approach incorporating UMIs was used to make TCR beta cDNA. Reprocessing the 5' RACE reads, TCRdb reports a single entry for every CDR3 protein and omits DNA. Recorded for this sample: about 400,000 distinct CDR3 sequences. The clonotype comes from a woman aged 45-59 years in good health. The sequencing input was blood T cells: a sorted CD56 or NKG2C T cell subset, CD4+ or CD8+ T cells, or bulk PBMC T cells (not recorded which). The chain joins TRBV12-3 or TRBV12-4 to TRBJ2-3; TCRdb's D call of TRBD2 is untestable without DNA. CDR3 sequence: CASSSGSSTDTQYF.